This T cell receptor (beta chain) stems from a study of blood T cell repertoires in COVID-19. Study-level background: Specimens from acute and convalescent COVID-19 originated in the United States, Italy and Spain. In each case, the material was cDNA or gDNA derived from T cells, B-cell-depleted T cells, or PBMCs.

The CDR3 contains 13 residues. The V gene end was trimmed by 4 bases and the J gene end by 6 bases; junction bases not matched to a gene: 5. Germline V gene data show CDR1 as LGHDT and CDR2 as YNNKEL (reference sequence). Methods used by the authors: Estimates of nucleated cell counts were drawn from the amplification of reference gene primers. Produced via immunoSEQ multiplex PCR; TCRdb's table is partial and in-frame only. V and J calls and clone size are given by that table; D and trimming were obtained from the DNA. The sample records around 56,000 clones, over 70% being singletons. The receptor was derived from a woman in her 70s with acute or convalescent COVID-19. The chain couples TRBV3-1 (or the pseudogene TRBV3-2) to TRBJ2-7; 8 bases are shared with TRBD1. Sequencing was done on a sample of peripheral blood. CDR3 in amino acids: CASSPWTGREQYF. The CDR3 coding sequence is TGTGCCAGCAGCCCCTGGACAGGGCGCGAGCAGTACTTC.